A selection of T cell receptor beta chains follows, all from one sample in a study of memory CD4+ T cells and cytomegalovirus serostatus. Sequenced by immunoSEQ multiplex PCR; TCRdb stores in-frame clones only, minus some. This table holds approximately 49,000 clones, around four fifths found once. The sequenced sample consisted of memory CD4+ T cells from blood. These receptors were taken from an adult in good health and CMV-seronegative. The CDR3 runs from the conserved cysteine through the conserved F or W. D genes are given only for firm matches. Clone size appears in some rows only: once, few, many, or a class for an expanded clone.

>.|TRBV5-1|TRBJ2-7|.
CASSLQIRVYEQYF
TGCGCCAGCAGCTTGCAGATAAGGGTTTACGAGCAGTACTTC
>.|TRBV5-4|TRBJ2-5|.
CASSPRGGARQETQYF
TGTGCCAGCAGTCCCCGTGGGGGTGCCCGACAAGAGACCCAGTACTTC
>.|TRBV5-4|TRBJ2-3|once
CASSLEGPSTDTQYF
TGTGCCAGCAGCTTAGAGGGGCCGAGCACAGATACGCAGTATTTT
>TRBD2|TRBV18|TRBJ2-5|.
CALRTSEKETQYF
TGTGCCCTGCGGACTAGCGAGAAAGAGACCCAGTACTTC
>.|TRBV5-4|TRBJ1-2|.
CASSLETGRSGYGYTF
TGTGCCAGCAGCTTGGAAACAGGGAGAAGTGGGTATGGCTACACCTTC
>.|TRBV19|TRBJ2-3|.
CAVDTPPTDTQYF
TGTGCCGTCGACACTCCACCCACAGATACGCAGTATTTT
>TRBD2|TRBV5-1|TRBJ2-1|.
CASSSSGTIYNEQFF
TGCGCCAGCAGTTCCTCCGGGACTATTTACAATGAGCAGTTCTTC
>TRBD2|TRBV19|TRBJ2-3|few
CASRVAGADTQYF
TGTGCCAGTAGGGTAGCGGGGGCAGATACGCAGTATTTT
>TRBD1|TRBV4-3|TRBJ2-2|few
CASSPGTGNTGELFF
TGCGCCAGCAGCCCCGGGACAGGGAACACCGGGGAGCTGTTTTTT
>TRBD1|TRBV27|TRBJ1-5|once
CASSSRDRADQPQHF
TGTGCCAGCAGTTCGCGGGACAGGGCTGACCAGCCCCAGCATTTT
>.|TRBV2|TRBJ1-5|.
CASSESGQPQHF
TGTGCCAGCAGTGAATCGGGTCAGCCCCAGCATTTT
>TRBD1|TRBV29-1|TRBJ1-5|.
CSAGGGNQPQHF
TGCAGCGCAGGGGGAGGAAATCAGCCCCAGCATTTT
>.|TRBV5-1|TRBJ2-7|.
CASRQGTLYEQYF
TGCGCCAGCAGGCAGGGAACGCTCTACGAGCAGTACTTC
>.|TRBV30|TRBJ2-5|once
CAWRLKLWVETQYF
TGTGCCTGGAGACTCAAACTGTGGGTGGAGACCCAGTACTTC
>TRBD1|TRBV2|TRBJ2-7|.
CASRGGLWTGSSYEQYF
TGTGCCAGCAGGGGCGGCCTATGGACAGGGAGCTCCTACGAGCAGTACTTC
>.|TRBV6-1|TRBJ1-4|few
CASSPGPNEKLFF
TGTGCCAGCAGCCCGGGCCCTAATGAAAAACTGTTTTTT
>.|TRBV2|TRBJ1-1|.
CASTGGGAADTEAFF
TGTGCCAGCACCGGAGGAGGGGCAGCGGACACTGAAGCTTTCTTT
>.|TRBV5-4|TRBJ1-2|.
CAAHPKAKANYGYTF
TGTGCCGCCCATCCAAAGGCGAAAGCTAACTATGGCTACACCTTC
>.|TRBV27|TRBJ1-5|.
CASSTIGNQPQHF
TGTGCCAGCAGCACTATAGGCAATCAGCCCCAGCATTTT
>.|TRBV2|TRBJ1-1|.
CASSDGQAHTEAFF
TGTGCCAGCAGTGACGGGCAGGCCCACACTGAAGCTTTCTTT
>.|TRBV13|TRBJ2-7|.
CASSHGSRRDEQYF
TGTGCCAGCAGCCATGGCTCCCGGAGGGACGAGCAGTACTTC
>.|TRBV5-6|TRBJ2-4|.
CASSLGVGLAKNIQYF
TGTGCCAGCAGCTTGGGTGTGGGCTTAGCCAAAAACATTCAGTACTTC
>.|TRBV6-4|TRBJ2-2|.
CASSDRNTGELFF
TGTGCCAGCAGTGACAGGAACACCGGGGAGCTGTTTTTT
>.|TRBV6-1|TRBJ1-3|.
CASSDIPGLGNTIYF
TGTGCCAGCAGTGACATACCGGGCCTCGGAAACACCATATATTTT
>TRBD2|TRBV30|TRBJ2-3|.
CAWTKTSGTDTQYF
TGTGCCTGGACGAAGACTAGCGGCACAGATACGCAGTATTTT
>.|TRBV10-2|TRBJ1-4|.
CASRDSPNEKLFF
TGCGCCAGCAGGGACAGCCCTAATGAAAAACTGTTTTTT
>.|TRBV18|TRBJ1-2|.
CASSTDPDNLVRYGYTF
TGTGCCAGCTCTACGGACCCGGACAACCTCGTTCGCTATGGCTACACCTTC
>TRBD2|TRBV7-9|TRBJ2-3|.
CASSPGLAGGRTDTQYF
TGTGCCAGCAGCCCGGGACTAGCGGGGGGACGCACAGATACGCAGTATTTT
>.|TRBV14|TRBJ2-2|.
CASSRDKTNTGELFF
TGTGCCAGCAGCCGGGACAAAACGAACACCGGGGAGCTGTTTTTT
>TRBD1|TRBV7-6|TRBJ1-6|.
CASSSSLGGSPLHF
TGTGCCAGCAGCTCTTCCTTAGGGGGCTCACCCCTCCACTTT
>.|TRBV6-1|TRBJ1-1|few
CASLMDSMNTEAFF
TGTGCCAGCCTGATGGACAGTATGAACACTGAAGCTTTCTTT
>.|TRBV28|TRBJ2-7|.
CASPPPAGAPNYEQYF
TGTGCCAGCCCGCCACCGGCGGGGGCCCCCAACTACGAGCAGTACTTC
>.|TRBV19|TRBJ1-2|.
CASAQGQGHDGYTF
TGTGCCAGCGCCCAGGGACAAGGGCATGATGGCTACACCTTC
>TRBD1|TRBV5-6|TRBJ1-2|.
CASSSGGGYGYTF
TGTGCCAGCAGCTCAGGGGGCGGCTATGGCTACACCTTC
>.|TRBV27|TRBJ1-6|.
CASSSPFGGWDSPLHF
TGTGCCAGCAGTTCCCCCTTCGGGGGCTGGGATTCACCCCTCCACTTT
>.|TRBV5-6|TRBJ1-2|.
CASKTPDLYGYTF
TGTGCCAGCAAAACTCCCGACCTCTATGGCTACACCTTC
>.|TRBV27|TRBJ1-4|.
CASRPVGIRDNEKLFF
TGTGCCAGCAGACCAGTGGGGATTAGGGATAATGAAAAACTGTTTTTT
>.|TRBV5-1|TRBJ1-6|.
CASSLGGEDNSPLHF
TGCGCCAGCAGCTTGGGCGGGGAGGATAATTCACCCCTCCACTTT
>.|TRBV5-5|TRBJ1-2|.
CASSQGPGQLVYTF
TGTGCCAGCAGCCAGGGGCCCGGGCAACTTGTCTACACCTTC
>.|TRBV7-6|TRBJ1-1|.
CASSSLGGPGMNTEAFF
TGTGCCAGCAGCTCCCTCGGGGGACCCGGGATGAACACTGAAGCTTTCTTT
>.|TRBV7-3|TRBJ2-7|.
CASSVNPQGYEQYF
TGTGCCAGCAGCGTTAACCCTCAGGGTTACGAGCAGTACTTC
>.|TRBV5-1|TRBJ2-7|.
CASGVGGHYEQYF
TGCGCCAGCGGTGTCGGAGGTCACTACGAGCAGTACTTC
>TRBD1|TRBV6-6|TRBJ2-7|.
CASSRQGSYEQYF
TGTGCCAGCAGCCGACAGGGATCCTACGAGCAGTACTTC
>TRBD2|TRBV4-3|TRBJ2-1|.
CASSQAGLAGGPNEQFF
TGCGCCAGCAGCCAGGCCGGACTAGCGGGGGGGCCTAATGAGCAGTTCTTC
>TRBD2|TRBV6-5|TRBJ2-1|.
CASRSGGPRDEQFF
TGTGCCAGCAGGTCGGGGGGGCCAAGGGATGAGCAGTTCTTC
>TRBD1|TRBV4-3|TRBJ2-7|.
CASSEFRYGTGSYEQYF
TGCGCCAGCAGCGAATTCCGTTACGGGACAGGGTCCTACGAGCAGTACTTC
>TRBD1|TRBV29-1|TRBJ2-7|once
CSVEDIGGNVEGQYF
TGCAGCGTTGAAGATATAGGGGGCAATGTGGAAGGGCAGTACTTC
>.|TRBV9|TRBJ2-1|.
CASSVGGAHEQFF
TGTGCCAGCAGCGTAGGGGGGGCTCATGAGCAGTTCTTC
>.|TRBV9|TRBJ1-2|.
CASSTRLSHGYTF
TGTGCCAGCAGCACGCGGCTTAGTCATGGCTACACCTTC
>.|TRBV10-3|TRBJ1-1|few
CAISEQFPEAFF
TGTGCCATCAGTGAACAGTTCCCTGAAGCTTTCTTT
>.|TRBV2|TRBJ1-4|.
CASSVGEKLFF
TGTGCCAGCAGTGTAGGTGAAAAACTGTTTTTT
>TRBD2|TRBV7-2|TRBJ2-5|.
CASRRGGEETQYF
TGTGCCAGCCGCCGGGGGGGGGAAGAGACCCAGTACTTC
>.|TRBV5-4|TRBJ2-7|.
CASSWTGAVTYEQYF
TGTGCCAGCAGCTGGACGGGGGCGGTAACCTACGAGCAGTACTTC